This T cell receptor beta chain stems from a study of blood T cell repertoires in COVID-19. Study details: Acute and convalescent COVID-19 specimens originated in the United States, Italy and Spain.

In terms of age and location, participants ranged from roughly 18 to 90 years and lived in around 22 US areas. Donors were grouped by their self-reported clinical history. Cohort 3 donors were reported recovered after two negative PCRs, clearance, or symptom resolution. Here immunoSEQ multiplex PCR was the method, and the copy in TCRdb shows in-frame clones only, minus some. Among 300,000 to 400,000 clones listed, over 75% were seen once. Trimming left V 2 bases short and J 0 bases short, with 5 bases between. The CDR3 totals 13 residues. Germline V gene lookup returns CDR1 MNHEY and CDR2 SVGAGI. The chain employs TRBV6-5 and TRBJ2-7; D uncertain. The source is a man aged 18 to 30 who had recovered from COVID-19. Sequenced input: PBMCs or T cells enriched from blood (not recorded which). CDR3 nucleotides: TGTGCCAGCAGTTACGCGAACTCCTACGAGCAGTACTTC. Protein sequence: CASSYANSYEQYF.